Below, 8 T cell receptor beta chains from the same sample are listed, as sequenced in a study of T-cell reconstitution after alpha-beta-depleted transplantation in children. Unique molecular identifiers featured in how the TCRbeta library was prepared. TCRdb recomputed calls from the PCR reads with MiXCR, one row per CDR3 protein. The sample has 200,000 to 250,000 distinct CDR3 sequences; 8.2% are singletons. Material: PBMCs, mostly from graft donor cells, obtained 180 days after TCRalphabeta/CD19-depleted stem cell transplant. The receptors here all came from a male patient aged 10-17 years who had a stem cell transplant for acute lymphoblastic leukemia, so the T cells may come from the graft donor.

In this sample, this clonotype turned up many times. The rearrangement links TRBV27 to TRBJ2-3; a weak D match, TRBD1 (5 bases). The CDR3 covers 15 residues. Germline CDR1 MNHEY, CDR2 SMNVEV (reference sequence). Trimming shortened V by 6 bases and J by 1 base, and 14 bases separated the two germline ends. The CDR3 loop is CASSPQGWGTDTQYF. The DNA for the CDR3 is TGTGCCAGCAGCCCGCAGGGATGGGGCACAGATACGCAGTATTTT.

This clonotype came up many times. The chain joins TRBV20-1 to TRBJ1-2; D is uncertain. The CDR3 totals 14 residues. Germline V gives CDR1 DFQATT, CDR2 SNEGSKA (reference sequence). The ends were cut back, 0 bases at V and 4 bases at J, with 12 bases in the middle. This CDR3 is CSARDRKAAYGYTF. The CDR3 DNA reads TGCAGTGCTAGAGATCGGAAGGCAGCCTATGGCTACACCTTC.

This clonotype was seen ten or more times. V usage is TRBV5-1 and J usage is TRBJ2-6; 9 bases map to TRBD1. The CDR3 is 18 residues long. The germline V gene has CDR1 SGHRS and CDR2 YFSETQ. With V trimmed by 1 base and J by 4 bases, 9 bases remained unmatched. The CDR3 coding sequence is TGCGCCAGCAGCTTGACCGGGACAGGGCATTCCGGGGCCAACGTCCTGACTTTC. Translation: CASSLTGTGHSGANVLTF.

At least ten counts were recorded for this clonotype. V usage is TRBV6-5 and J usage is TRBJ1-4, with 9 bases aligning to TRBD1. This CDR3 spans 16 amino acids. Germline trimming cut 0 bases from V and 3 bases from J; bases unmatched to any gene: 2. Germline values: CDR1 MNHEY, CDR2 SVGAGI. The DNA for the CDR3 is TGTGCCAGCAGTTACTCCCGGGACAGGGCTAATGAAAAACTGTTTTTT. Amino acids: CASSYSRDRANEKLFF.

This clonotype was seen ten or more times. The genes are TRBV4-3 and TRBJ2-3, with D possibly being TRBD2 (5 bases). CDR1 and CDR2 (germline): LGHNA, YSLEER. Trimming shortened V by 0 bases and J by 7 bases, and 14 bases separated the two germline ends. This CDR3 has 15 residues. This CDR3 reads CASSQDSGSGYTQYF. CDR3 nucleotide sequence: TGCGCCAGCAGCCAAGATTCGGGATCGGGTTATACGCAGTATTTT.

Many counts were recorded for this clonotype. CDR3 region: CASSLWGASGGPDTQYF. For the CDR3, the DNA is TGTGCCAGCAGTTTATGGGGCGCTAGCGGGGGTCCAGATACGCAGTATTTT. This chain links TRBV27 with TRBJ2-3, with 10 bases that match TRBD2. V was pared by 1 base and J by 4 bases, with 8 bases of the junction left unmatched. The germline CDR1 and CDR2 sequences are MNHEY and SMNVEV (reference sequence). The CDR3 loop spans 17 amino acids.

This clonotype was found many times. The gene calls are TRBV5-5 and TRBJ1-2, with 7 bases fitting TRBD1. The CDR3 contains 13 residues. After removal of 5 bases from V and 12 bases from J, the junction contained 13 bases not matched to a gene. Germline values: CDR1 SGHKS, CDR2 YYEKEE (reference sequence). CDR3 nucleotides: TGTGCCAGCAGTCCGTTTATTACAGGGGAGGACACCTTC. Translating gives CASSPFITGEDTF.

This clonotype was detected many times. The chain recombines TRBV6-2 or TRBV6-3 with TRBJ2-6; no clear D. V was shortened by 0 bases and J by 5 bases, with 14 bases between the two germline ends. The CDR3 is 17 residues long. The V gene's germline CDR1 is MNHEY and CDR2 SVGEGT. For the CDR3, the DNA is TGTGCCAGCAGTTACTCGAGGACCGGGCGCCGGGCCAACGTCCTGACTTTC. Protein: CASSYSRTGRRANVLTF.